This entry is about one TCR beta chain. Its antigen is unidentified. Researchers partitioned CD4+ cells into CD45RA+ naive and CD45RA-negative memory subsets. The sample belongs to a study of shared clonotypes between healthy human individuals. Study-level information: A couple of women and three men aged 18 to 49 made up the donors.

General study results and limits: Non-shared clonotypes had lower generation probabilities than clonotypes shared by all four sorted-subset donors.

Sequencing was performed with immunoSEQ multiplex PCR; in TCRdb, only in-frame clones are kept and a portion is missing. The table includes approximately 1.5 million clones, approximately 98.5% detected once. Germline V gives CDR1 MDHEN, CDR2 SYDVKM. Unmatched junction bases numbered 7, after V lost 6 bases and J lost 3 bases. The CDR3 length is 14 residues. Material: naive CD4+ T cells sorted from blood. As for subset: CD45RA+ positively selected. The genes are TRBV28 and TRBJ2-7, with 8 bases lining up with TRBD2. This clonotype originated in a young man in good health. In DNA form, the CDR3 reads TGTGCCAGCAGCCCGGGGCTAGCGGGCTACGAGCAGTACTTC. It encodes CASSPGLAGYEQYF.